These 27 T cell receptor beta chains were all obtained from the same sample, sequenced in a study of T cell responses to AZD1222 COVID-19 vaccine. The protocol was immunoSEQ multiplex PCR, while the TCRdb copy is restricted to in-frame clones and leaves out a portion. The repertoire includes some 140,000 clones, 85% to 95% of them detected once, and approximately 2.8% sits in the top ten. The sequenced sample was peripheral blood, obtained on day 0 of AZD1222 vaccination. The receptors originated from an adult in good health.

The chain carries TRBV6-5 and TRBJ1-1, with D perhaps matching TRBD1 (6 bases). CDR1 and CDR2 from the germline V gene are MNHEY and SVGAGI. V lost 2 bases and J 3 bases, leaving 7 bases between the germline ends. The CDR3 covers 13 residues. The DNA of the CDR3 is TGTGCCAGCAGTTACACAGGGTACACTGAAGCTTTCTTT. Translating it yields CASSYTGYTEAFF.

The chain has TRBV4-1 and TRBJ1-2; TRBD1 matches 10 bases. This CDR3 has 15 residues. Trimming cost V 3 bases and J 4 bases; bases outside gene matches: 5. The germline gives CDR1 MGHRA, CDR2 YSYEKL. DNA for the CDR3: TGCGCCAGCAGCCAGGCCGGGACAGGGGTCTATGGCTACACCTTC. Translated: CASSQAGTGVYGYTF.

This chain connects TRBV5-1 to TRBJ2-7, with D unclear. The CDR3 spans 15 residues. Trimming stripped 0 bases from V and 0 bases from J, with 10 bases between. Germline loops: CDR1 SGHRS, CDR2 YFSETQ. Here the CDR3 reads CASSLEGSSSYEQYF. Here the CDR3 DNA reads TGCGCCAGCAGCTTGGAGGGCAGTAGCTCCTACGAGCAGTACTTC.

The chain joins TRBV19 to TRBJ1-2; 10 bases are a match to TRBD1. The CDR3 has 15 residues. V lost 7 bases and J lost 9; bases outside the gene matches: 14. CDR1 and CDR2 from the germline V gene are LNHDA and SQIVND (reference sequence). For the CDR3, the DNA is TGTGCCAGTATGAGGATCGGGGTGGGACAGGGGAGCTACACCTTC. Translated, it gives CASMRIGVGQGSYTF.

This chain links TRBV3-1 (or the pseudogene TRBV3-2) with TRBJ2-1, with 7 bases that match TRBD1. Germline trimming cut 0 bases from V and 7 bases from J; bases unmatched to any gene: 6. Germline V gene sequence: CDR1 LGHDT, CDR2 YNNKEL (reference sequence). The CDR3 extends over 15 amino acids. In DNA form, the CDR3 reads TGTGCCAGCAGCCAAGATGACAGGGCGCCTAATGAGCAGTTCTTC. As protein: CASSQDDRAPNEQFF.

The gene calls are TRBV5-1 and TRBJ1-2; TRBD1 matches at 8 bases. The J segment lost 4 bases and the V segment lost 4 bases, leaving 9 bases of the junction unmatched. There are 15 residues in the CDR3. Germline loops: CDR1 SGHRS, CDR2 YFSETQ. The CDR3 sequence is CASSPGGQGAYGYTF. The CDR3 DNA follows: TGCGCCAGCAGCCCGGGGGGGCAGGGGGCCTATGGCTACACCTTC.

The V and J genes are TRBV11-3 and TRBJ2-5, with 8 bases fitting TRBD1. Losses at the gene ends were 4 bases for V and 5 bases for J; bases not matched to a gene: 6. CDR3 length: 14 amino acids. Germline V gene data show CDR1 as SGHNT and CDR2 as YENEEA. CDR3 sequence (DNA): TGTGCCAGCAGCTCTGGACAGGGCCGCGAGACCCAGTACTTC. Translated: CASSSGQGRETQYF.

V is TRBV10-2 and J is TRBJ2-4, with no clear D. CDR3 length: 14 residues. V was shortened by 6 bases and J by 0 bases, with 9 bases between the two germline ends. The germline V gene has CDR1 WSHSY and CDR2 SAAADI. The CDR3 here is CASSRILAKNIQYF. The CDR3 bases are TGCGCCAGCAGCAGGATTCTAGCCAAAAACATTCAGTACTTC.

The chain has TRBV5-1 and TRBJ1-6, with 10 nucleotides matching TRBD1. Germline V gene sequence: CDR1 SGHRS, CDR2 YFSETQ. Trimming at V came to 4 bases and at J to 7 bases, leaving 8 bases not matched to a gene. The CDR3 is 16 amino acids. The CDR3 nucleotides read TGCGCCAGCAGCCCGGGACAGGGGTTTAAGAATTCACCCCTCCACTTT. Translating it yields CASSPGQGFKNSPLHF. The variable domain in full, with the rest retrieved from reference TRBV5-1 and TRBJ1-6, is KAGVTQTPRYLIKTRGQQVTLSCSPISGHRSVSWYQQTPGQGLQFLFEYFSETQRNKGNFPGRFSGRQFSNSRSEMNVSTLELGDSALYLCASSPGQGFKNSPLHFGNGTRLTVT.

This chain links TRBV6-5 with TRBJ1-5, with D unresolved. Trimming took off 4 bases at V and 4 bases at J, with 8 bases between the two ends. CDR1 MNHEY and CDR2 SVGAGI come from the germline V gene. This CDR3 region has 13 residues. The DNA for the CDR3 is TGTGCCAGCAGTTTCCGAGGGAATCAGCCCCAGCATTTT. This encodes CASSFRGNQPQHF.

The rearrangement uses TRBV9 and TRBJ2-1; unclear D gene. The germline V and J ends were trimmed by 4 bases and 8 bases, with 7 bases remaining between them. Germline CDR1 SGDLS, CDR2 YYNGEE. The CDR3 has 11 amino acids. DNA for the CDR3: TGTGCCAGCAGCACTCATTATGAGCAGTTCTTC. Translated, it gives CASSTHYEQFF.

The gene calls are TRBV19 and TRBJ2-2, with 8 bases matching TRBD2. The ends lost 8 bases at V and 5 bases at J; junction bases unmatched: 4. The CDR3 covers 13 residues. Germline CDR1 LNHDA, CDR2 SQIVND (reference sequence). Here the CDR3 DNA reads TGTGCCAGTCGGGGGGGCCAAACCGGGGAGCTGTTTTTT. It is translated as CASRGGQTGELFF.

J is TRBJ1-4 and V is TRBV3-1 (or the pseudogene TRBV3-2); no reliable D call. V was trimmed by 4 bases and J by 0 bases, leaving 9 bases between them. This CDR3 is 15 amino acids long. CDR1 LGHDT and CDR2 YNNKEL come from the germline V gene (reference sequence). The CDR3, as DNA: TGTGCCAGCAGCCTTTGGACGGCAACTAATGAAAAACTGTTTTTT. Protein product: CASSLWTATNEKLFF.

This chain uses TRBV28 with TRBJ2-1, with D possibly TRBD2 on 7 matching bases. With 7 bases removed from V and 9 bases from J, the gap between germline ends came to 22 bases. Germline CDR1 reads MDHEN; CDR2 reads SYDVKM. CDR3 length equals 15 residues. The CDR3 nucleotides read TGTGCCAGCAATCCGGGGGGCGACCGGTTCCCTGAGCAGTTCTTC. Amino acid sequence: CASNPGGDRFPEQFF.

In this sample, this clone turned up once. The chain is built from TRBV5-1 and TRBJ1-1; possibly TRBD1 for D (5 bases). Germline V gene lookup returns CDR1 SGHRS and CDR2 YFSETQ. This CDR3 spans 13 amino acids. V dropped 0 bases and J dropped 6 bases, with 9 bases sitting between them. The DNA for the CDR3 is TGCGCCAGCAGCTTGGCCACAGGCCCTGAAGCTTTCTTT. This translates into CASSLATGPEAFF.

The gene calls are TRBV30 and TRBJ1-2; D gene uncertain. Germline loops: CDR1 GTSNPN, CDR2 SVGIG (reference sequence). The CDR3 is 14 amino acids. Between the trimmed V and J ends, which lost 0 bases and 4 bases, there was a span of 12 bases. CDR3 amino acids: CAWSVRSRGYGYTF. CDR3 bases: TGTGCCTGGAGTGTGAGGTCCCGTGGCTATGGCTACACCTTC.

V is TRBV2 and J is TRBJ1-1; no firm D call. Per the germline V gene, CDR1 is SNHLY and CDR2 is FYNNEI. The CDR3 runs to 14 residues. V was clipped by 6 bases and J by 0 bases, with 11 bases between them. CDR3 residues: CASRPGRLNTEAFF. As DNA, the CDR3 is TGTGCCAGCAGGCCCGGGAGGCTGAACACTGAAGCTTTCTTT.

The chain has TRBV6-4 and TRBJ2-1, with 9 bases aligning to TRBD2. The CDR3 covers 15 residues. The germline V gene has CDR1 MRHNA and CDR2 SNTAGT. Losses at the gene ends were 2 bases for V and 3 bases for J; bases not matched to a gene: 2. The DNA of the CDR3 is TGTGCCAGCAGTGACGCTAGCGGGGACTACAATGAGCAGTTCTTC. It specifies CASSDASGDYNEQFF.

The table lists this clone with a count of one. The chain combines TRBV12-5 with TRBJ2-1; 9 positions agree with TRBD2. From germline, CDR1 is LGHNT and CDR2 FRNRAP. V trimming: 1 base; J trimming: 3 bases; junction bases outside the gene matches: 10. CDR3 size: 18 residues. In nucleotides, the CDR3 is TGTGCTAGTGGTTTGGCCAACAGCGGGAGGAGCTTCTACAATGAGCAGTTCTTC. The encoded protein is CASGLANSGRSFYNEQFF. Based on the CDR3 plus reference TRBV12-5 and TRBJ2-1, the full variable domain is DARVTQTPRHKVTEMGQEVTMRCQPILGHNTVFWYRQTMMQGLELLAYFRNRAPLDDSGMPKDRFSAEMPDATLATLKIQPSEPRDSAVYFCASGLANSGRSFYNEQFFGPGTRLTVL.

This clone was seen a few times. This chain connects TRBV30 to TRBJ1-1, with D perhaps matching TRBD1 (6 bases). V shed 0 bases and J shed 5 bases, with 13 bases lying between them. CDR3 length equals 14 residues. The germline V gene has CDR1 GTSNPN and CDR2 SVGIG (reference sequence). The DNA of the CDR3 is TGTGCCTGGAGTGTATACAGGGTGGGAACTGAAGCTTTCTTT. This translates into CAWSVYRVGTEAFF.

The chain couples TRBV9 to TRBJ2-3; 8 positions agree with TRBD2. J lost 1 base, V lost 2 bases, and 9 bases had no gene match. The CDR3 contains 17 residues. Germline CDR1 SGDLS, CDR2 YYNGEE. The CDR3 loop reads CASSVPLTSEGTDTQYF. CDR3 nucleotides: TGTGCCAGCAGCGTTCCTTTGACTAGCGAGGGCACAGATACGCAGTATTTT.

The rearrangement links TRBV7-9 to TRBJ1-6; D is uncertain. The V end lost 2 bases, the J end lost 7 bases, and 12 bases lay between the germline ends. The germline gives CDR1 SEHNR, CDR2 FQNEAQ (reference sequence). CDR3 length equals 15 residues. The chain's CDR3 is CASSLSRTENSPLHF. CDR3 DNA sequence: TGTGCCAGCAGCTTAAGCAGAACGGAAAATTCACCCCTCCACTTT.

About this clone itself: The sample holds other DNA sequences that translate to the same CDR3. The gene calls are TRBV28 and TRBJ1-2, with D tentatively TRBD1 (5 bases). Trimming removed 8 bases from V and 3 bases from J, with 13 bases in between. The CDR3 has 13 amino acids. CDR1 and CDR2 from the germline V gene are MDHEN and SYDVKM. The DNA for the CDR3 is TGTGCCAGCTCCCTGGGGACCGACTATGGCTACACCTTC. As protein: CASSLGTDYGYTF.

This clone was seen just once. The chain has TRBV10-1 and TRBJ1-1; D remains ambiguous. Trimming removed 4 bases at V and 13 bases at J, with 13 bases between. Per germline, CDR1 WNHNN and CDR2 SYGVQD (reference sequence). The CDR3 covers 11 residues. CDR3 sequence reads: CASSVEGIVFF. Here the CDR3 DNA reads TGCGCCAGCAGTGTGGAGGGTATCGTTTTCTTT.

The gene calls are TRBV28 and TRBJ1-2, with 11 positions matching TRBD1. CDR3 length: 16 amino acids. With 1 base clipped from V and 6 bases from J, the junction kept 7 bases outside the gene matches. The germline V gene encodes CDR1 MDHEN and CDR2 SYDVKM. The CDR3 region has the DNA TGTGCCAGCAGTTTATCGTTAGGACAGGGGGCTGATGGCTACACCTTC. It encodes CASSLSLGQGADGYTF.

V is TRBV11-3 and J is TRBJ2-7; D remains unclear. V was shortened by 1 base and J by 1 base, with 11 bases between the two germline ends. The CDR3 is made up of 15 amino acids. Germline CDR1 is SGHNT and CDR2 is YENEEA. CDR3 amino acids: CASSLVGRKSYEQYF. DNA for the CDR3: TGTGCCAGCAGCTTAGTAGGGCGGAAGTCCTACGAGCAGTACTTC.

V gene TRBV10-2 combines with J gene TRBJ1-6; D is uncertain. V lost 3 bases, J lost 3 bases, and 12 bases lay in between. Germline V lookup: CDR1 WSHSY, CDR2 SAAADI. This CDR3 comprises 16 residues. The CDR3 coding sequence is TGCGCCAGCAGTGATAACAAAAGAGGCTATAATTCACCCCTCCACTTT. Translating gives CASSDNKRGYNSPLHF.